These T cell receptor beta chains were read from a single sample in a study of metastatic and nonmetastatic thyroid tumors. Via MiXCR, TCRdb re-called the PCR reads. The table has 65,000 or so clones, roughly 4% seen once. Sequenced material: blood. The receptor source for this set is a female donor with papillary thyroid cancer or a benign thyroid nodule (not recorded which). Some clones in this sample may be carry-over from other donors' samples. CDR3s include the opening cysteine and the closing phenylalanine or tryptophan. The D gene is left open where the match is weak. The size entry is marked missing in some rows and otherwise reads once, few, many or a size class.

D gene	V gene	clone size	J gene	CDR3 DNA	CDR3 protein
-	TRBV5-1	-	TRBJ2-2	TGCGCCAGCCGAGTTTCAGGGGGGGCCCAGGAGCTGTTTTTT	CASRVSGGAQELFF
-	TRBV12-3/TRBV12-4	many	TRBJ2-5	TGTGCCAGCAGTTGGGGTGCCCAAGAGACCCAGTACTTC	CASSWGAQETQYF
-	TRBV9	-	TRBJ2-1	TGTGCCAGCAGCGAGAGCGAATACAATGAGCAGTTCTTC	CASSESEYNEQFF
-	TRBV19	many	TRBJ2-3	TGTGCCAGTAGTATTAGGTCAGGGTCAACAGATACGCAGTATTTT	CASSIRSGSTDTQYF
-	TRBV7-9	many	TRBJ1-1	TGTGCCAGCAGCTTACGCGGTGGGGAGAACACTGAAGCTTTCTTT	CASSLRGGENTEAFF
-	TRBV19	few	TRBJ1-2	TGTGCCAGTAGTACGTCGTCAGGGATAGGATGCTACACCTTC	CASSTSSGIGCYTF
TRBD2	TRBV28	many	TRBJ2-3	TGTGCCATCTCCTCGGGGGGTAGCACAGATACGCAGTATTTT	CAISSGGSTDTQYF
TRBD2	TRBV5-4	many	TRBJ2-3	TGTGCCAGCAGCCACAGCGGGGAGGATACGCAGTATTTT	CASSHSGEDTQYF
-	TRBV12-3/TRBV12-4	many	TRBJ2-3	TGTGCCAGCAGTTTATCAGATACGCAGTATTTT	CASSLSDTQYF
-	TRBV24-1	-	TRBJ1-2	TGTGCCACCAGTGAAGGCTGGGGCTCGACAGGAGCGGGCGGCTACACCTTC	CATSEGWGSTGAGGYTF
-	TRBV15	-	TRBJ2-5	TGTGCCACCAGCAAAACAGGTTGGGGAGAGACCCAGTACTTC	CATSKTGWGETQYF
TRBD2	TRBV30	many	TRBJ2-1	TGTGCCTGGAGTCTCAGGGTAGCGGGAGTAGTCAATGAGCAGTTCTTC	CAWSLRVAGVVNEQFF
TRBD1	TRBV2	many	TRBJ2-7	TGTGCCAGCAGAAGACAGGGCCACGAGCAGTACTTC	CASRRQGHEQYF
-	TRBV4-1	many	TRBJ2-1	TGCGCCAGCAGCCAAGGACCCCTCAGATCGGATGAGCAGTTCTTC	CASSQGPLRSDEQFF
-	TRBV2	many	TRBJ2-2	TGTGCCAGCAATTTCCGAACCCCAGCTCCCGGGGAGCTGTTTTTT	CASNFRTPAPGELFF
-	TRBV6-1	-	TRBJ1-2	TGTGCCAGCAGTGAAAATGCGCAGACCAGGCTAAGCACCTTC	CASSENAQTRLSTF
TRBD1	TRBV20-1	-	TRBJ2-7	TGCAGTTCTAGACGGACAGGGGTCTACGAGCAGTACTTC	CSSRRTGVYEQYF
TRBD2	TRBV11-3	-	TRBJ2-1	TGTGCCAGCAGCCCCCGCCCAGCGGGAGCTAGAAATGAGCAGTTCTTC	CASSPRPAGARNEQFF